This TCR beta chain was retrieved from a study of cytomegalovirus exposure and HLA in healthy donors. The primer mix had 60 Vbeta and 13 Jbeta primers. Data came from immunoSEQ multiplex PCR; TCRdb stores just in-frame clones and leaves some out. The sample shows 110,000 to 150,000 clones, roughly 79% of them seen only once. Remarks on this clone: Its specificity is unknown.

The study's findings and limits: Researchers reported that a few CMV-associated chains were confirmed in vitro as CMV antigen-specific.

In germline, CDR1 is SGHTA, CDR2 FQGTGA. The CDR3 runs 15 residues. Deletions cut 6 bases from V and 2 bases from J, with 16 bases between. The sequence came from a woman between 55 and 75 years old in good health and CMV-seropositive. Material for sequencing was PBMCs. The V call is TRBV7-3, the J call TRBJ1-2; possible D gene TRBD1, 5 bases. The CDR3 DNA is TGTGCCAGCAGTTACGCGGCCGGGGGGAACTATGGCTACACCTTC. It codes for CASSYAAGGNYGYTF.